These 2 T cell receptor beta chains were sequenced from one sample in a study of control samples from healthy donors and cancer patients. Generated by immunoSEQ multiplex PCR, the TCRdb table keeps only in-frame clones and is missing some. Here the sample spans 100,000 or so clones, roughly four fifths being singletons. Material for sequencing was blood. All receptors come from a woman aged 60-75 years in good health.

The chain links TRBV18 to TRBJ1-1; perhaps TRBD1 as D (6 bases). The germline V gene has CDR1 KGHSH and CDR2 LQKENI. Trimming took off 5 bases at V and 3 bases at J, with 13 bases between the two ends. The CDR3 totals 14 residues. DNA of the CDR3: TGTGCCAGCTCAGCCGGGACATCAGACACTGAAGCTTTCTTT. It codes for CASSAGTSDTEAFF.

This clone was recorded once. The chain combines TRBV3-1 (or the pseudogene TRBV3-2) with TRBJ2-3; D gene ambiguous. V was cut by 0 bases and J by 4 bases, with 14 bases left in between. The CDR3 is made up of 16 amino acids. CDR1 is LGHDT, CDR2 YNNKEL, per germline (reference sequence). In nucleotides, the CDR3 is TGTGCCAGCAGCCAAGATAAAACGGGTTTTGCAGATACGCAGTATTTT. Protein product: CASSQDKTGFADTQYF.